Listed here are 10 T cell receptor beta chains from one sample, sequenced in a study of T cells in tumors after PD-1 blockade. Sequencing used immunoSEQ multiplex PCR; TCRdb keeps in-frame clones, though not all of them. Of 35,000 or so clones in the sample, roughly 73% were seen once. The source material was PBMCs, sampled before anti-PD-1 treatment. These TCRs come from a human donor with basal cell carcinoma.

This sequence joins TRBV6-5 and TRBJ1-1, with 10 nucleotides matching TRBD1. The trim removed 5 bases at V and 5 bases at J, leaving 2 bases unmatched. There are 13 residues in the CDR3. Looked up from germline, CDR1 is MNHEY and CDR2 is SVGAGI. CDR3 sequence reads: CASSPGQGTEAFF. CDR3 DNA: TGTGCCAGCAGTCCGGGACAGGGGACTGAAGCTTTCTTT.

The chain recombines TRBV20-1 with TRBJ1-2; 9 nucleotides match TRBD1. Trimming at V came to 3 bases and at J to 5 bases, leaving 10 bases not matched to a gene. The CDR3 has 15 amino acids. Germline-derived CDR1 and CDR2 are DFQATT and SNEGSKA (reference sequence). The CDR3: CSASLSRGQGYGYTF. The DNA of the CDR3 is TGCAGTGCTAGTCTTTCTAGAGGACAGGGGTATGGCTACACCTTC.

The chain joins TRBV3-1 (or the pseudogene TRBV3-2) to TRBJ1-3; D gene uncertain. Germline CDR1 reads LGHDT; CDR2 reads YNNKEL (reference sequence). The CDR3 sequence is 15 residues long. The V and J ends lost 4 bases and 0 bases respectively, with 10 bases between them. This CDR3 reads CASSPTRYSGNTIYF. CDR3 coding DNA: TGTGCCAGCAGCCCGACGAGGTACTCTGGAAACACCATATATTTT.

The chain links TRBV4-1 to TRBJ1-5, with D unclear. Trimming removed 0 bases at V and 12 bases at J, with 15 bases between. CDR1 and CDR2 (germline): MGHRA, YSYEKL. CDR3 length: 14 amino acids. The CDR3 loop reads CASSQDAGYRGQHF. CDR3 bases: TGCGCCAGCAGCCAAGATGCCGGCTACAGAGGCCAGCATTTT.

The chain has TRBV19 and TRBJ1-1; the D gene is possibly TRBD1 (5 bases). Trimming pared 0 bases from V and 3 bases from J, leaving 8 bases between. The CDR3 extends over 14 amino acids. CDR1 is LNHDA, CDR2 SQIVND, per germline (reference sequence). The DNA for the CDR3 is TGTGCCAGTAGTATAGATTGGGGGGACACTGAAGCTTTCTTT. Translated: CASSIDWGDTEAFF.

This clone was recorded once. The CDR3 region has the DNA TGTGCCAGCAGCCCTAAAGCCGGCATGAACACTGAAGCTTTCTTT. It yields the protein CASSPKAGMNTEAFF. V is TRBV14 and J is TRBJ1-1; unclear D gene. The CDR3 loop spans 15 amino acids. Trimming removed 4 bases at V and 0 bases at J, with 12 bases between. Germline CDR1 is SGHDN and CDR2 is FVKESK.

The chain carries TRBV7-3 and TRBJ1-1, with a weak D call TRBD1 (6 bases). Germline assignment: CDR1 SGHTA and CDR2 FQGTGA. The CDR3 covers 13 residues. V lost 4 bases and J 4 bases, leaving 10 bases between the germline ends. This CDR3 is CASSSQGRTEAFF. CDR3 DNA sequence: TGTGCCAGCAGCTCTCAGGGGCGCACTGAAGCTTTCTTT.

The genes are TRBV7-8 and TRBJ2-7; 9 bases fit TRBD1. V lost 5 bases to trimming and J lost 2 bases; unmatched junction nucleotides: 7. The CDR3 has 15 amino acids. The germline V gene has CDR1 SGHVS and CDR2 FQNEAQ. CDR3: CASSPGGQGTYEQYF. The CDR3 DNA is TGTGCCAGCAGCCCAGGAGGACAGGGGACCTACGAGCAGTACTTC.

The V and J genes are TRBV4-3 and TRBJ2-2; no reliable D call. The CDR3 is 17 amino acids. The V gene lost 0 bases and the J gene lost 3 bases, with 14 bases spanning the gap. The germline V gene encodes CDR1 LGHNA and CDR2 YSLEER. CDR3 sequence reads: CASSQDESRLYTGELFF. The CDR3 DNA reads TGCGCCAGCAGCCAAGATGAATCAAGGCTGTACACCGGGGAGCTGTTTTTT.

This clone was detected ten times or more. The rearrangement uses TRBV6-5 and TRBJ2-6; 7 nucleotides agree with TRBD1. Germline-derived CDR1 and CDR2 are MNHEY and SVGAGI. The CDR3 runs to 15 residues. J lost 4 bases, V lost 5 bases, and 5 bases had no gene match. CDR3 amino acids: CASSTGTAGANVLTF. As DNA, the CDR3 is TGTGCCAGCAGTACTGGGACAGCGGGGGCCAACGTCCTGACTTTC.